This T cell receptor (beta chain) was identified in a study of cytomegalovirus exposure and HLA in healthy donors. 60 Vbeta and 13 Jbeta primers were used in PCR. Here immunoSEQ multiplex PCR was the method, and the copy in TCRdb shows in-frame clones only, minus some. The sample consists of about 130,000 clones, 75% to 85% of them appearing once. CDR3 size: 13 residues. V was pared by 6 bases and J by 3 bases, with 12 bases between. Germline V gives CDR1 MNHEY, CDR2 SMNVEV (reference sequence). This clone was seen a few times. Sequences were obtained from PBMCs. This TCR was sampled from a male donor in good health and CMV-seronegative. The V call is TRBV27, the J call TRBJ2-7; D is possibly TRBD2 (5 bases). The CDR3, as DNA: TGTGCCAGCAGGGCAGCGGCGGGCTACGAGCAGTACTTC. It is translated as CASRAAAGYEQYF.